The rows below give T cell receptor beta chains drawn from one sample of a study of T cells after yellow fever vaccination. TCRdb re-called the 5' RACE reads with MiXCR, one entry per CDR3 protein. In the table there are roughly 300,000 distinct CDR3 sequences, about 6.6% of which are singletons. Sequenced here: PBMCs, sampled about 49 days after the first yellow fever vaccination. The receptors originated from a man in his late teens or twenties who received the YFV17D yellow fever vaccine. The CDR3 runs from the conserved cysteine through the conserved F or W. The D gene is left open where the match is weak. The size entry is marked missing in some rows and otherwise reads once, few, many or a size class.

J	D	size	V	DNA	CDR3
TRBJ2-2	TRBD2	.	TRBV12-3/TRBV12-4	TGTGCCAGCAGAATAGCGGGGGGTAACACCGGGGAGCTGTTTTTT	CASRIAGGNTGELFF
TRBJ2-3	TRBD2	many	TRBV7-3	TGTGCCAGCAGCTTCGGGGGGGCGGATACGCAGTATTTT	CASSFGGADTQYF
TRBJ1-2	TRBD1	few	TRBV4-3	TGCGCCAGCAGCCCCCTCGGAAGGGGGCGGGATGGCTACACCTTC	CASSPLGRGRDGYTF
TRBJ2-7	TRBD2	few	TRBV11-2	TGTGCCAGCAGCTTTCCCGAGACTCGCCCGGGGGGGCCCTACGAGCAGTACTTC	CASSFPETRPGGPYEQYF
TRBJ2-4	.	few	TRBV20-1	TGCAGTGCTAGAGCGTTGTGGGTTGCCAAAAACATTCAGTACTTC	CSARALWVAKNIQYF
TRBJ1-5	.	few	TRBV10-3	TGTGCCATCAGTGAGTCGGCCGAGCGGGGGCAGCCCCAGCATTTT	CAISESAERGQPQHF
TRBJ2-5	TRBD2	few	TRBV5-4	TGTGCCAGCAGCACCTCTAGCGGGTTTTTCAAAGAGACCCAGTACTTC	CASSTSSGFFKETQYF
TRBJ2-1	TRBD1	few	TRBV11-3	TGTGCCAGCAGCTTAGGTGGGACAGCGAGCTCCTACAATGAGCAGTTCTTC	CASSLGGTASSYNEQFF
TRBJ1-1	.	few	TRBV7-2	TGTGCCAGCACACAGGGTTCGGTGAACACTGAAGCTTTCTTT	CASTQGSVNTEAFF
TRBJ2-5	TRBD1	once	TRBV27	TGTGCCAGCAGTTTATTATGGGACAGCATTCAAGAGACCCAGTACTTC	CASSLLWDSIQETQYF
TRBJ2-7	.	few	TRBV20-1	TGCAGTGCTAGAGAGGACTCCTACGAGCAGTACTTC	CSAREDSYEQYF
TRBJ1-6	.	.	TRBV4-2	TGTGCCAGCAGCCAAGATCCGAATCCAAATAATTCACCCCTCCACTTT	CASSQDPNPNNSPLHF
TRBJ1-2	.	.	TRBV5-6	TGTGCCAGCAGCTTGGAGTCAATCCAGGGTGGCTACACCTTC	CASSLESIQGGYTF
TRBJ1-1	TRBD1	few	TRBV5-1	TGCGCCAGCAGCTTCAAGGGGGCGCACTTGAACACTGAAGCTTTCTTT	CASSFKGAHLNTEAFF
TRBJ2-1	TRBD2	.	TRBV7-8	TGTGCCAGCAGCTCCACTAGCGGGGGTTTCGATGAGCAGTTCTTC	CASSSTSGGFDEQFF
TRBJ1-2	.	.	TRBV7-3	TGTGCCAGCAGCTTATACGTTGGACTTTTC	CASSLYVGLF
TRBJ2-5	.	.	TRBV7-8	TGTGCCAGCAGCTTAGCCCGCCAGTTTGGTAGGGAGACCCAGTACTTC	CASSLARQFGRETQYF
TRBJ1-2	.	few	TRBV7-2	TGTGCCAGCAGCCCTCCGGACAGCTTAGATGGCTACACCTTC	CASSPPDSLDGYTF
TRBJ2-1	TRBD1	.	TRBV6-1	TGTGCCAGCAGCACAGGGGAAATGCCGGATGAGCAGTTCTTC	CASSTGEMPDEQFF
TRBJ1-2	.	few	TRBV7-2	TGTGCCAGCAGCCCGACGAGGACAGACTATGGCTACACCTTC	CASSPTRTDYGYTF
TRBJ2-3	TRBD2	few	TRBV6-1	TGTGCCAGCAGCCAACGGACTAGCGGGGACGCTAGCACAGATACGCAGTATTTT	CASSQRTSGDASTDTQYF
TRBJ1-1	.	.	TRBV12-3/TRBV12-4	TGTGCCAGCAGCCCATCATTTAACGAAGCTTTCTTT	CASSPSFNEAFF
TRBJ2-2	.	.	TRBV6-2/TRBV6-3	TGTGCCAGCAGTTTCACCCAGGAGGCCGGGGAGCTGTTTTTT	CASSFTQEAGELFF
TRBJ1-2	.	few	TRBV5-6	TGTGCCAGCAGCCCGCGAGGACCGGTCTATGGCTACACCTTC	CASSPRGPVYGYTF
TRBJ1-1	.	.	TRBV6-5	TGTGCCAGCAGTCCTAGGAGTAACACTGAAGCTTTCTTT	CASSPRSNTEAFF
TRBJ1-6	.	few	TRBV5-1	TGCGCCAGCAGCTTGGATGAGGGGGTCCGATCACCCCTCCACTTT	CASSLDEGVRSPLHF
TRBJ2-3	.	few	TRBV4-3	TGCGCCAGCAGCCAAGGCTCATCGGGTGACACAGATACGCAGTATTTT	CASSQGSSGDTDTQYF
TRBJ2-2	.	many	TRBV29-1	TGCAGCGTTGTAAGGGGGGTCACCGGGGAGCTGTTTTTT	CSVVRGVTGELFF
TRBJ2-5	.	.	TRBV4-2	TGTGCCAGCAGCCAACTGACTCACCAAGAGACCCAGTACTTC	CASSQLTHQETQYF
TRBJ1-6	.	many	TRBV27	TGTGCCAGCAGTATCGGGGGGACTTATAATTCACCCCTCCACTTT	CASSIGGTYNSPLHF
TRBJ2-3	TRBD2	.	TRBV20-1	TGCAGTGCTACCGGGACTAGCGGGGGGATCGGCACAGATACGCAGTATTTT	CSATGTSGGIGTDTQYF
TRBJ2-7	.	few	TRBV23-1	TGCGCCAGCAGTCATCTGGCCAGGTCGAGCAACAGAGAAAGCTCCTACGAGCAGTACTTC	CASSHLARSSNRESSYEQYF
TRBJ2-6	.	few	TRBV4-2	TGTGCCAGCCTCCGCCCGGGGCTTTGGATTTCGACTCCTGGGGCCAACGTCCTGACTTTC	CASLRPGLWISTPGANVLTF
TRBJ2-2	TRBD2	few	TRBV5-1	TGCGCCAGCAGCAGCGGACTAGCGGGGAGCGGGGAGCTGTTTTTT	CASSSGLAGSGELFF
TRBJ1-5	TRBD1	.	TRBV7-2	TGTGCCAGCAGCGCAGGACAGGGTCAGCCCCAGCATTTT	CASSAGQGQPQHF
TRBJ1-1	TRBD1	many	TRBV5-1	TGCGCCAGCAGCGAAGGGACAGGGGCCAGGAACACTGAAGCTTTCTTT	CASSEGTGARNTEAFF
TRBJ1-5	.	few	TRBV19	TGTGCCAGTGGGGACCATAGCAATCAGCCCCAGCATTTT	CASGDHSNQPQHF
TRBJ2-1	.	many	TRBV6-5	TGTGCCAGCAGTTACTCGAGCTCCTACAATGAGCAGTTCTTC	CASSYSSSYNEQFF
TRBJ2-1	TRBD2	.	TRBV12-3/TRBV12-4	TGTGCCAGCAGTCCTGGACCCACGGGACTAGCGGGGGGGCCCTACAATGAGCAGTTCTTC	CASSPGPTGLAGGPYNEQFF
TRBJ2-5	.	.	TRBV24-1	TGTGCCACCAGTGATTTGGCCGGGAACCAAGAGACCCAGTACTTC	CATSDLAGNQETQYF
TRBJ2-7	.	few	TRBV20-1	TGCAGTGCTAGACCACAGGGCTCCTACGAGCAGTACTTC	CSARPQGSYEQYF
TRBJ2-7	.	few	TRBV10-3	TGTGCCATCAGTGTCTCCTCGGGCGAGCAGTACTTC	CAISVSSGEQYF
TRBJ2-2	.	.	TRBV25-1	TGTGCCAGCAGTGAATATAAGATCACCGGGGAGCTGTTTTTT	CASSEYKITGELFF
TRBJ2-5	.	few	TRBV5-1	TGCGCCAGCAGCTTGGGTGACACCCAAGAGACCCAGTACTTC	CASSLGDTQETQYF
TRBJ2-5	TRBD2	.	TRBV9	TGTGCCAGCAGCGCACAGGGACTAGCGGGGGTGGAGACCCAGTACTTC	CASSAQGLAGVETQYF
TRBJ2-2	.	.	TRBV19	TGTGCCAGTAGAGATACGGGGGTTACCGGGGAGCTGTTTTTT	CASRDTGVTGELFF
TRBJ2-3	.	few	TRBV29-1	TGCAGCGTGGGGAGGTCGCGCACAGATACGCAGTATTTT	CSVGRSRTDTQYF
TRBJ2-5	.	.	TRBV5-1	TGCGCCAGCAGCTTGGAAGGGGGGCGTCGGGAGACCCAGTACTTC	CASSLEGGRRETQYF
TRBJ2-7	.	few	TRBV5-1	TGCGCCAGCAGCTTGGATACTAGGAACTACGAGCAGTACTTC	CASSLDTRNYEQYF
TRBJ2-1	TRBD1	many	TRBV24-1	TGTGCCACCAGTGATAGTGCAGGGGGCCTCTACAATGAGCAGTTCTTC	CATSDSAGGLYNEQFF
TRBJ2-3	TRBD2	.	TRBV20-1	TGCAGTGCTATCCATAGCGGGGGTGATACGCAGTATTTT	CSAIHSGGDTQYF